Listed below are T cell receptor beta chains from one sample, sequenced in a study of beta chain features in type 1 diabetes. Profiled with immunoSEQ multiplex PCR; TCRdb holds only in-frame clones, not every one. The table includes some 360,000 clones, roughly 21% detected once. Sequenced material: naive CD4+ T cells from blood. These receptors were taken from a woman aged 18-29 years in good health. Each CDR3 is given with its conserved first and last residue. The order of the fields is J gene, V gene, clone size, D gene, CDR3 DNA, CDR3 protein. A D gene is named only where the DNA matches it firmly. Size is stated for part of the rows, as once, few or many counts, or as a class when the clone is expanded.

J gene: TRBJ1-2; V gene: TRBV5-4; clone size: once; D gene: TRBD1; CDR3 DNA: TGTGCCAGCAGCTTTCAGGGGGCCTATGGCTACACCTTC; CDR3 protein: CASSFQGAYGYTF
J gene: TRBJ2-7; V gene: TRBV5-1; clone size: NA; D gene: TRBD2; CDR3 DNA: TGCGCCAGCAGCCCCGGGACTAGCGGCTACGAGCAGTACTTC; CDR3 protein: CASSPGTSGYEQYF
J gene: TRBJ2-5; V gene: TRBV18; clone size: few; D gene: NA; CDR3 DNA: TGTGCCAGCTCTACGAGGGAGACCCAGTACTTC; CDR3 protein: CASSTRETQYF
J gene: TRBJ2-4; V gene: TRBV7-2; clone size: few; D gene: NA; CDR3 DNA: TGTGCCAGCAGCCCAAGCAGACAGACCAAAAACATTCAGTACTTC; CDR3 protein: CASSPSRQTKNIQYF
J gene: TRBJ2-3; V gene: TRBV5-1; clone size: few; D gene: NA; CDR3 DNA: TGCGCCAGCAGCTTAAGCAGCGTGGAGGTAGATACGCAGTATTTT; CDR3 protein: CASSLSSVEVDTQYF
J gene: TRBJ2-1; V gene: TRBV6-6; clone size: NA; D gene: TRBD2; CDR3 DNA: TGTGCCAGCATCCCGTTGGCGGGAGGGTACAATGAGCAGTTCTTC; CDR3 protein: CASIPLAGGYNEQFF
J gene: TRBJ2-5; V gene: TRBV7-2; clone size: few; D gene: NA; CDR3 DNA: TGTGCCAGCAGCCTAAGGGGGGAGACCCAGTACTTC; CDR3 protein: CASSLRGETQYF
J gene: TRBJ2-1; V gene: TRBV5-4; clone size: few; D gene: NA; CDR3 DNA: TGTGCCAGCAGCCCGCAGGGTTCCTACAATGAGCAGTTCTTC; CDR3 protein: CASSPQGSYNEQFF
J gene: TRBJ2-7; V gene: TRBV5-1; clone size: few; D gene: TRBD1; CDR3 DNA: TGCGCCAGCAGCTTGCGGGACAGCTACGAGCAGTACTTC; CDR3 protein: CASSLRDSYEQYF
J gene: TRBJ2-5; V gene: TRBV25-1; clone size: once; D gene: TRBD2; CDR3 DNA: TGTGCCAGCAGTGGCGGGAGTGGGAGGCCAAACCAAGAGACCCAGTACTTC; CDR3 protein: CASSGGSGRPNQETQYF
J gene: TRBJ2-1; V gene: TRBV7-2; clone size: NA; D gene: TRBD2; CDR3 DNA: TGTGCCAGCAGGCCCTCTCTAGCGGGAGGACCCTACAATGAGCAGTTCTTC; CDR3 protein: CASRPSLAGGPYNEQFF
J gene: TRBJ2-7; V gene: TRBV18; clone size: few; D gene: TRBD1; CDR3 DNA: TGTGCCAGCTCACCGGGGGACAGCTCATACGAGCAGTACTTC; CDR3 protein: CASSPGDSSYEQYF
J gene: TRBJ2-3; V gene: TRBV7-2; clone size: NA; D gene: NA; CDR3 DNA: TGTGCCAGCAGCCTCAGGAGGAGCACAGATACGCAGTATTTT; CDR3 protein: CASSLRRSTDTQYF
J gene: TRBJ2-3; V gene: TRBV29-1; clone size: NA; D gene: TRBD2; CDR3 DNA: TGCAGCGTCAGACTAGCGGGAAAAACAGATACGCAGTATTTT; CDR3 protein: CSVRLAGKTDTQYF
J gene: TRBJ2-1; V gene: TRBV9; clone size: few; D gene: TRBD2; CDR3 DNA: TGTGCCAGCAGCCCCCGGACTAGCGGGACCTACAATGAGCAGTTCTTC; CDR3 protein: CASSPRTSGTYNEQFF
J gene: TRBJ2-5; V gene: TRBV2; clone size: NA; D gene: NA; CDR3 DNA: TGTGCCAGCTCGAGGCGAGAGACCCAGTACTTC; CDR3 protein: CASSRRETQYF
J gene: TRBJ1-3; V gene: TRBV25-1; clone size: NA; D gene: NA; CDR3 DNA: TGTGCCAGCAGTGAAGGGAGCGTCGGGGACACCATATATTTT; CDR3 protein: CASSEGSVGDTIYF
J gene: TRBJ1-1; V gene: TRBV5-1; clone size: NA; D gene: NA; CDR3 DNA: TGCGCCAGCAGCTTGGTGCAGGTAAACACTGAAGCTTTCTTT; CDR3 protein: CASSLVQVNTEAFF
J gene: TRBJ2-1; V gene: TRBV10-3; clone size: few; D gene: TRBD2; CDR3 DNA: TGTGCCATCAGTAGGGCTAGCGGGAGGTACAATGAGCAGTTCTTC; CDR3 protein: CAISRASGRYNEQFF
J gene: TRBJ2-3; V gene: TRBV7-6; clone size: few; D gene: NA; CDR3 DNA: TGTGCCAGCAGCCCGAGATACGGACTTAAGGCGGGCCCTAGCACAGATACGCAGTATTTT; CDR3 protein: CASSPRYGLKAGPSTDTQYF
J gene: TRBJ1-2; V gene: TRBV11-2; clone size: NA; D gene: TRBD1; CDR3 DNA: TGTGCCAGCAGCCGGGACAGGTATGGCTACACCTTC; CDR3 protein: CASSRDRYGYTF
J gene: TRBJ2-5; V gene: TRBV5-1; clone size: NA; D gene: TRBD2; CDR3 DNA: TGCGCCAGCAGCCAATCCTCTAGCGGAGAGACCCAGTACTTC; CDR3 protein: CASSQSSSGETQYF
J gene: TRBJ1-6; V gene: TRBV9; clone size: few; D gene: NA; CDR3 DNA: TGTGCCAGCAGCGTAGACCCGGGTCGCCACCCTAATTCACCCCTCCACTTT; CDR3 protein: CASSVDPGRHPNSPLHF
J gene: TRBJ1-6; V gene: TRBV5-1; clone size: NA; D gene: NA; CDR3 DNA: TGCGCCAGCAGCTTTTCGACAGGCTATAATTCACCCCTCCACTTT; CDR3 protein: CASSFSTGYNSPLHF
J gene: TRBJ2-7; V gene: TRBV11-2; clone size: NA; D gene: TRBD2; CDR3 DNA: TGTGCCAGCAGCTTCCGGGGCGGGAGTACGTACGAGCAGTACTTC; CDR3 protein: CASSFRGGSTYEQYF
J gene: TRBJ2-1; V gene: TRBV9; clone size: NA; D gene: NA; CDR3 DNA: TGTGCCAGCAATCGGGTGGGTGGCAATGAGCAGTTCTTC; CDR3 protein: CASNRVGGNEQFF
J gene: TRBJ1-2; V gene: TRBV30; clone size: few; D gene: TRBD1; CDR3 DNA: TGTGCCTGGAGTGTACAGGGGGGCTATGGCTACACCTTC; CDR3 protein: CAWSVQGGYGYTF
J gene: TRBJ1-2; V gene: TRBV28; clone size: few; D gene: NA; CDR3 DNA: TGTGCCAGCAGTTTAGGGAGGGGCTACACCTTC; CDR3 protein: CASSLGRGYTF
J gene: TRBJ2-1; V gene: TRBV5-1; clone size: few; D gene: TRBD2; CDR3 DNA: TGCGCCAGCAGCCTCGGACTAGCGGGAGTCGATGAGCAGTTCTTC; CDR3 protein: CASSLGLAGVDEQFF
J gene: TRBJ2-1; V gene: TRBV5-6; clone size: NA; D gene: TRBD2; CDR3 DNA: TGTGCCAGCAGCTTGCTTGCGGGAGGGCCAGGCAATGAGCAGTTCTTC; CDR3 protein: CASSLLAGGPGNEQFF
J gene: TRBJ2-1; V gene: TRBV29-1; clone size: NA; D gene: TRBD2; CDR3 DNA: TGCAGCGTGACACGGACTAGTGAGGAGCAGTTCTTC; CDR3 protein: CSVTRTSEEQFF
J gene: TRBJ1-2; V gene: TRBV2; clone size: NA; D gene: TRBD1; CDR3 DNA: TGTGCCAGCAGTGAGCAGGGGGCATGGGACGGCTACACCTTC; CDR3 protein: CASSEQGAWDGYTF
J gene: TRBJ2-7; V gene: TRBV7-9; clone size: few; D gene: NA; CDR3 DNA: TGTGCCAGCAGCTTTCCGGGAACCGAGCAGTACTTC; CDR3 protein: CASSFPGTEQYF
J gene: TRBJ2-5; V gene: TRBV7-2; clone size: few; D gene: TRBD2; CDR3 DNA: TGTGCCAGCAGCTTAGCGAGGGCAGCGGGGGCCCCGGTTAGAAAGACCCAGTACTTC; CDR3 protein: CASSLARAAGAPVRKTQYF
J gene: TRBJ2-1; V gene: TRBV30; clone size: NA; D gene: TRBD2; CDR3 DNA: TGTGCCTGGAGTGTTAGGACTAGCGGCTACTACAATGAGCAGTTCTTC; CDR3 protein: CAWSVRTSGYYNEQFF
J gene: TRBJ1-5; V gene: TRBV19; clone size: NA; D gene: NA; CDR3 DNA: TGTGCCAGTAGCGGGACACACAATCAGCCCCAGCATTTT; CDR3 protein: CASSGTHNQPQHF
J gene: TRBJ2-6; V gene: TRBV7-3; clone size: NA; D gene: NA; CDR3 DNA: TGTGCCAGCAGCTTATTCGTCCGGACAGGGAGGGATTCTGGGGCCAACGTCCTGACTTTC; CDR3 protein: CASSLFVRTGRDSGANVLTF
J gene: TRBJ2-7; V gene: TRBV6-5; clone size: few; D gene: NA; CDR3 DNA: TGTGCCAGCAGAACTACTAGCCGCGAGCAGTACTTC; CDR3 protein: CASRTTSREQYF
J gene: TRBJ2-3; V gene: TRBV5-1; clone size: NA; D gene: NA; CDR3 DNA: TGCGCCAGCAGCGGGACTACAGGGCCAGATACGCAGTATTTT; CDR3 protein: CASSGTTGPDTQYF
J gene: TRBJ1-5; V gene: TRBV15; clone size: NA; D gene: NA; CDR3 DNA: TGTGCCACCAGCAGAGCCCCAGGGTATAGCAATCAGCCCCAGCATTTT; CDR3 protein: CATSRAPGYSNQPQHF
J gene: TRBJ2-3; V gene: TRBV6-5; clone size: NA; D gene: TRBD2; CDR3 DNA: TGTGCCAGCAAGCGGGGAGGGAGCACAGATACGCAGTATTTT; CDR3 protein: CASKRGGSTDTQYF
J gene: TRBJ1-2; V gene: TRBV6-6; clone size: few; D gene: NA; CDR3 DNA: TGTGCCAGCAGCCTTTTACAGGGCAACTATGGCTACACCTTC; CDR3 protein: CASSLLQGNYGYTF
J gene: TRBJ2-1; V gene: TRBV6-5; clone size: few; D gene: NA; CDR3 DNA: TGTGCCAGCAGTCTGACACGCTCCTACAATGAGCAGTTCTTC; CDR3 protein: CASSLTRSYNEQFF
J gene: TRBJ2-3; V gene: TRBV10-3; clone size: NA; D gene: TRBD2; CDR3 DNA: TGTGCCATCAGTGAAACTAGCGGGAGTGATACGCAGTATTTT; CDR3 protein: CAISETSGSDTQYF
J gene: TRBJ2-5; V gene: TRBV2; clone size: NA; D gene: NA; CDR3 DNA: TGTGCCAGCAGTCCCTCAGGGGATACCCAGTACTTC; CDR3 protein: CASSPSGDTQYF
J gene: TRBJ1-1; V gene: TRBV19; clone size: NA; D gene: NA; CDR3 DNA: TGTGCCAGTAGTCTCCTTGAGGGCACTGAAGCTTTCTTT; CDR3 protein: CASSLLEGTEAFF